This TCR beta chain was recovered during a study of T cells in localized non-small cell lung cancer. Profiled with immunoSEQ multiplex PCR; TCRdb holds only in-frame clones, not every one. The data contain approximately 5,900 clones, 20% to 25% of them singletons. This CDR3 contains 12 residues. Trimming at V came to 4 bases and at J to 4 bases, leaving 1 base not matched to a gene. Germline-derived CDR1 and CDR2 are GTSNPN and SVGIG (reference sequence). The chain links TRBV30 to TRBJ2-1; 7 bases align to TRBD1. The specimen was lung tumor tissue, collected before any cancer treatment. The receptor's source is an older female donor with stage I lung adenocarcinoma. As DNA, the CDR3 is TGTGCCTGGAACAGGGGTTACAATGAGCAGTTCTTC. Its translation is CAWNRGYNEQFF.